This TCR beta chain emerged from a study of patients and donors after allogeneic stem cell transplantation. TCRdb used MiXCR to reprocess the RT-PCR reads, holding one entry per CDR3 protein. The sample has approximately 27,000 distinct CDR3 sequences, 8.1% seen once. Within the sample, this clonotype is large (0.1 to 1%). The V gene's germline CDR1 is LGHDT and CDR2 YNNKEL (reference sequence). Trimming removed 4 bases from V and 7 bases from J, with 19 bases in between. The CDR3 totals 15 residues. Sequenced: blood, either unsorted or a sorted T cell fraction (not recorded which). The source is a human donor who was either an allogeneic HSCT recipient or a stem cell or donor lymphocyte infusion donor (not recorded which). It is not recorded whose cells these are; they may come from a transplant donor. The chain uses TRBV3-1 and TRBJ1-1; TRBD1 is a possible D gene (5 bases). Here the CDR3 DNA reads TGTGCCAGCAGCCCCCCCCGTCGCAGGGCAGGTGAAGCTTTCTTT. It encodes CASSPPRRRAGEAFF.